One sample yielded the 26 T cell receptor beta chains listed below, sequenced in a study of blood T cell repertoires in COVID-19. Produced via immunoSEQ multiplex PCR; TCRdb's table is partial and in-frame only. This sample has approximately 210,000 clones, with about 83% found just once. Sequenced input: peripheral blood. The origin of the receptors is a woman between 40 and 50 years old with active or convalescent COVID-19.

The CDR3: CASSPQGGYEQYF. The CDR3 DNA sequence: TGCGCCAGCAGCCCCCAAGGGGGCTACGAGCAGTACTTC. The rearrangement links TRBV4-1 to TRBJ2-7, with D possibly matching TRBD1 (6 bases). The CDR3 is made up of 13 amino acids. Deletions cut 4 bases from V and 3 bases from J, with 10 bases between. Germline V gives CDR1 MGHRA, CDR2 YSYEKL.

This clone is a singleton in its sample. The rearrangement joins TRBV5-1 to TRBJ2-1; TRBD2 matches 7 bases. This CDR3 is 15 amino acids long. Germline trimming cut 4 bases from V and 1 base from J; bases unmatched to any gene: 5. Germline CDR1 reads SGHRS; CDR2 reads YFSETQ. CDR3 protein: CASSETAGSYNEQFF. In nucleotides, the CDR3 is TGCGCCAGCAGCGAGACAGCGGGGTCCTACAATGAGCAGTTCTTC.

The sample holds a few counts of this clone. The chain links TRBV5-1 to TRBJ2-7, with TRBD2 identical over 8 bases. V trimming: 4 bases; J trimming: 2 bases; junction bases outside the gene matches: 8. Germline V gene data show CDR1 as SGHRS and CDR2 as YFSETQ. CDR3 length: 15 amino acids. In DNA form, the CDR3 reads TGCGCCAGCAGCCTCGACACTAGCGGTACCTACGAGCAGTACTTC. Translation: CASSLDTSGTYEQYF.

CDR3 DNA: TGTGCCAGCACCACGAGCGAATTTGAGCAGTTCTTC. The encoded protein is CASTTSEFEQFF. The chain joins TRBV6-1 to TRBJ2-1; no reliable D call. This CDR3 has 12 amino acids. The germline V gene has CDR1 MNHNS and CDR2 SASEGT. Trimming shortened V by 7 bases and J by 9 bases, and 13 bases separated the two germline ends.

The J gene is TRBJ1-3, the V gene TRBV19; no reliable D call. CDR1 LNHDA and CDR2 SQIVND come from the germline V gene (reference sequence). The CDR3 is 14 residues long. Trimming removed 8 bases at V and 1 base at J, with 12 bases between. CDR3: CASSRRVSGNTIYF. The CDR3 nucleotides are TGTGCCAGTTCTCGGCGGGTATCTGGAAACACCATATATTTT.

V is TRBV25-1 and J is TRBJ2-2; perhaps TRBD2 as D (5 bases). Germline lookup yields CDR1 MGHDK and CDR2 SYGVNS. CDR3 size: 15 residues. The V end lost 3 bases, the J end lost 5 bases, and 13 bases lay between the germline ends. The CDR3 sequence: CASSDTIGVTGELFF. CDR3 coding DNA: TGTGCCAGCAGTGATACTATCGGGGTAACCGGGGAGCTGTTTTTT.

This clone was seen just once. The chain uses TRBV24-1 and TRBJ2-3; 7 bases align to TRBD1. V shed 3 bases, J shed 4 bases, and the junction held 12 bases outside the gene matches. The CDR3 spans 17 residues. The germline V gene has CDR1 KGHDR and CDR2 SFDVKD. The CDR3 sequence is CATSDPFDRGQSDTQYF. The CDR3 coding sequence is TGTGCCACCAGTGATCCCTTTGATAGGGGGCAATCAGATACGCAGTATTTT.

The chain has TRBV7-3 and TRBJ1-2; TRBD1 is a possible D gene (5 bases). This CDR3 region has 13 residues. V lost 5 bases and J 8 bases, leaving 15 bases between the germline ends. The germline gives CDR1 SGHTA, CDR2 FQGTGA. CDR3: CASSPYGAGGYTF. CDR3 DNA: TGTGCCAGCAGCCCGTACGGGGCGGGGGGCTACACCTTC.

The chain couples TRBV21-1 to TRBJ2-1; the table assigns TRBD2, which was not confirmed against the DNA. TRBV21-1 is annotated as a pseudogene. The CDR3 has 16 amino acids. The CDR3 DNA reads as TGTGCCAGCAGCAAAGGTATAGCGGGTTCCTACAATGAGCAGTTCTTC. It encodes CASSKGIAGSYNEQFF.

V usage is TRBV19 and J usage is TRBJ1-4, with D unresolved. The CDR3 consists of 15 residues. Trimming took 5 bases from V and 8 from J, leaving 18 bases between them. The germline V gene has CDR1 LNHDA and CDR2 SQIVND (reference sequence). The CDR3 sequence: CASSPLEGAMEKLFF. In nucleotides, the CDR3 is TGTGCCAGTAGTCCTCTGGAGGGCGCGATGGAAAAACTGTTTTTT. Variable domain in full (rest from reference TRBV19 and TRBJ1-4): DGGITQSPKYLFRKEGQNVTLSCEQNLNHDAMYWYRQDPGQGLRLIYYSQIVNDFQKGDIAEGYSVSREKKESFPLTVTSAQKNPTAFYLCASSPLEGAMEKLFFGSGTQLSVL.

The chain joins TRBV5-8 to TRBJ1-2, with D possibly TRBD1 on 5 matching bases. The CDR3 has 12 residues. Germline CDR1 is SGHTS and CDR2 is YDEGEE. Deletions cut 6 bases from V and 7 bases from J, with 13 bases between. Here the CDR3 reads CASIMPGGGYTF. Written as DNA, the CDR3 is TGTGCCAGCATCATGCCCGGGGGTGGCTACACCTTC.

The chain combines TRBV28 with TRBJ1-2; 7 bases line up with TRBD1. Germline V gives CDR1 MDHEN, CDR2 SYDVKM. The CDR3 runs to 13 residues. V dropped 4 bases and J dropped 8; count of bases not matched to a gene: 7. The CDR3 DNA sequence: TGTGCCAGCAGTTCCACCCAGGGGGAAGGCTACACCTTC. Protein: CASSSTQGEGYTF.

The V and J genes are TRBV5-6 and TRBJ2-2; TRBD2 aligns across 7 bases. The CDR3 covers 13 residues. J lost 10 bases, V lost 1 base, and 4 bases had no gene match. Germline CDR1 is SGHDT and CDR2 is YYEEEE. For the CDR3, the DNA is TGTGCCAGCAGCTTGTTTAGCGGGTCGGAGCTGTTTTTT. Encoded protein: CASSLFSGSELFF.

In nucleotides, the CDR3 is TGTGCCAGCAGCCAGGACAGTCCGGACACTGAAGCTTTCTTT. This codes for CASSQDSPDTEAFF. The chain recombines TRBV5-4 with TRBJ1-1; maybe TRBD1 (6 bases). Germline V gene data show CDR1 as SGHNT and CDR2 as YYREEE (reference sequence). The CDR3 runs to 14 residues. V lost 4 bases to trimming and J lost 3 bases, with 13 bases between them.

The chain links TRBV21-1 to TRBJ2-7; the DNA was not used to check the table's D call, TRBD1. TRBV21-1 counts as a pseudogene. The CDR3 runs to 14 residues. The CDR3 spells CASSIRTGGHEQYF. The CDR3 DNA reads TGTGCCAGCAGCATTAGAACAGGGGGGCACGAGCAGTACTTC.

The chain has TRBV24-1 and TRBJ1-2; 7 nucleotides align to TRBD1. This CDR3 contains 15 residues. Per the germline V gene, CDR1 is KGHDR and CDR2 is SFDVKD. The J segment lost 1 base and the V segment lost 4 bases, leaving 5 bases of the junction unmatched. The DNA of the CDR3 is TGTGCCACCAGTGACGGGACAGACATTAACTATGGCTACACCTTC. Translated, it gives CATSDGTDINYGYTF.

The V gene is TRBV24-1, the J gene TRBJ2-3, with a weak D call TRBD1 (6 bases). Per the germline V gene, CDR1 is KGHDR and CDR2 is SFDVKD. This CDR3 is built from 15 residues. The V end was cut by 4 bases, the J end by 2 bases, with 12 bases between. The CDR3 protein is CATSEFRDNTDTQYF. The CDR3 nucleotides read TGTGCCACCAGTGAATTCCGGGACAACACAGATACGCAGTATTTT.

This clone has only a few counts. The genes are TRBV5-1 and TRBJ1-6; D might be TRBD1 (6 bases). V shed 0 bases and J shed 7 bases, with 14 bases lying between them. CDR1 SGHRS and CDR2 YFSETQ come from the germline V gene. There are 16 residues in the CDR3. The CDR3 DNA reads as TGCGCCAGCAGCTTGGCGGGGGGCAGGGAGAATTCACCCCTCCACTTT. Its protein product is CASSLAGGRENSPLHF.

The V and J genes are TRBV2 and TRBJ1-1; TRBD1 aligns across 7 bases. There are 13 residues in the CDR3. Germline values: CDR1 SNHLY, CDR2 FYNNEI. Losses at the gene ends were 8 bases for V and 3 bases for J; bases not matched to a gene: 6. In nucleotides, the CDR3 is TGTGCCAGCTACCGGGACAGCTACACTGAAGCTTTCTTT. As protein: CASYRDSYTEAFF.

The chain carries TRBV6-2 or TRBV6-3 and TRBJ1-1, with D perhaps matching TRBD1 (5 bases). V was shortened by 6 bases and J by 5 bases, with 10 bases between the two germline ends. Germline V gene lookup returns CDR1 MNHEY and CDR2 SVGEGT. There are 12 residues in the CDR3. The CDR3 DNA follows: TGTGCCAGCAGCTTCCGGGGGACTGAAGCTTTCTTT. Its protein is CASSFRGTEAFF.

The rearrangement uses TRBV27 and TRBJ1-1, with TRBD1 matching 9 bases. Germline V gene lookup returns CDR1 MNHEY and CDR2 SMNVEV (reference sequence). The CDR3 has 16 amino acids. The ends lost 5 bases at V and 0 bases at J; junction bases unmatched: 7. CDR3 residues: CASSIPGTGMNTEAFF. The CDR3 DNA reads as TGTGCCAGCAGTATCCCCGGGACAGGGATGAACACTGAAGCTTTCTTT.

Of note for this clone: This same CDR3 is encoded by further DNA sequences in the sample. CDR3 in amino acids: CASSESTGGEQYF. The CDR3 nucleotides are TGCGCCAGCAGTGAGTCGACAGGGGGCGAGCAGTACTTC. This chain links TRBV10-1 with TRBJ2-7; 9 nucleotides align to TRBD1. V lost 0 bases to trimming and J lost 6 bases; unmatched junction nucleotides: 0. In germline, CDR1 is WNHNN, CDR2 SYGVQD (reference sequence). The CDR3 is 13 amino acids.

The chain combines TRBV6-2 or TRBV6-3 with TRBJ1-1, with D maybe TRBD1 (6 bases). V gave up 6 bases and J gave up 0 bases, with 17 bases separating them. Germline CDR1 is MNHEY and CDR2 is SVGEGT. The CDR3 runs 16 residues. The CDR3 coding sequence is TGTGCCAGCAGCCGCGCGTCGACAGGTTTGAACACTGAAGCTTTCTTT. It specifies CASSRASTGLNTEAFF.

The J gene is TRBJ1-1, the V gene TRBV28; D is possibly TRBD1 (5 bases). Trimming took off 7 bases at V and 1 base at J, with 19 bases between the two ends. This CDR3 is built from 16 residues. Germline V lookup: CDR1 MDHEN, CDR2 SYDVKM. CDR3 region: CASTDPAGPANTEAFF. As DNA, the CDR3 is TGTGCCAGCACCGACCCTGCGGGGCCAGCGAACACTGAAGCTTTCTTT.

This clone was seen just once. The chain couples TRBV24-1 to TRBJ2-6; 9 nucleotides align to TRBD1. With V trimmed by 2 bases and J by 0 bases, 4 bases remained unmatched. CDR1 is KGHDR, CDR2 SFDVKD, per germline. The CDR3 extends over 18 amino acids. This CDR3 reads CATSDWGTGTSGANVLTF. DNA for the CDR3: TGTGCCACCAGTGATTGGGGGACAGGGACCTCTGGGGCCAACGTCCTGACTTTC.

The gene calls are TRBV24-1 and TRBJ2-2; maybe TRBD2 (6 bases). There are 15 residues in the CDR3. Per the germline V gene, CDR1 is KGHDR and CDR2 is SFDVKD. V dropped 6 bases and J dropped 10 bases, with 20 bases sitting between them. CDR3 nucleotide sequence: TGTGCCACCAGTATACCGACTAGTGGGCTTGAGGAGCTGTTTTTT. This translates into CATSIPTSGLEELFF.